The rows below give T cell receptor beta chains drawn from one sample of a study of blood T cells in healthy people across ages. TCRdb processed the 5' RACE reads anew with MiXCR; each CDR3 protein has one entry. The table includes over 950,000 distinct CDR3 sequences, 35% to 45% detected once. The sample taken for sequencing was blood. The receptors were gathered from a man aged 18 to 35 in good health. The conserved cysteine and the conserved F or W are not part of the CDR3 here. Each record gives: V gene, J gene, CDR3 protein.

>TRBV28|TRBJ1-1
ASSGAALEPGNTEAF
>TRBV6-5|TRBJ2-5
ASRHWTQY
>TRBV10-3|TRBJ1-4
AISDTDRNEKLF
>TRBV10-3|TRBJ2-7
AISPQGSYEQY
>TRBV7-2|TRBJ1-1
ASSFQYSEEAF
>TRBV7-2|TRBJ1-1
ASSSPQVTEAF
>TRBV7-2|TRBJ2-3
ASSSEAGVTDTQY
>TRBV3-1|TRBJ1-1
ASSPRGQRNTEAF
>TRBV20-1|TRBJ1-6
SASGTNNSPLH
>TRBV5-1|TRBJ2-1
ASSSDGGTYNEQF
>TRBV2|TRBJ2-3
ASSERGQGVHTQY
>TRBV20-1|TRBJ1-3
SARVPGATGNTIY
>TRBV6-1|TRBJ2-3
ASSGADSTDTQY
>TRBV5-5|NA
ASSPASVGDDEQY
>TRBV4-2|TRBJ2-3
ASSQAVTADTQY
>TRBV27|TRBJ1-6
ASSLFQGGANSPLH
>TRBV12-5|TRBJ2-1
ASGLVPLAGKSYNEQF
>TRBV7-9|TRBJ2-1
ASSLDPKYNEQF
>TRBV29-1|TRBJ2-1
SVEVVGKPYNEQF
>TRBV11-2|TRBJ1-2
ASSRSGTVYYYGYT
>TRBV2|TRBJ2-6
ASSLTESGANVLT
>TRBV18|TRBJ1-5
ASSPSTGTFQPQH
>TRBV28|TRBJ2-3
ASTPYTRTNPDTQY
>TRBV18|TRBJ2-7
ASSHRDNYYEQY
>TRBV4-2|TRBJ1-2
ASSQWLGNYGYT
>TRBV18|TRBJ1-2
ASSPGLQGDGYT
>TRBV6-4|TRBJ2-1
ASSEGLERYNEQF
>TRBV27|TRBJ2-3
ASSPLSYPTDTQY
>TRBV7-2|NA
ASSLQAGMGNNEQY
>TRBV20-1|TRBJ1-2
SASTLAGYGYT
>TRBV7-2|TRBJ1-6
ASSPAPRQINSPLH
>TRBV6-6|TRBJ2-1
ASSSTGDWNEQF
>TRBV7-6|TRBJ2-3
ASGLAGGLYTDTQY
>TRBV20-1|TRBJ2-1
SARDGTSGGNGQF
>TRBV7-2|TRBJ1-2
ASSLAIGTGNYGYT
>TRBV20-1|TRBJ2-5
SARPSIGVETQY
>TRBV5-6|TRBJ2-3
ASRSRRDRSTDTQY
>TRBV7-9|TRBJ1-3
ASSPGPERNTIY
>TRBV6-1|TRBJ2-1
ASSPGGMGDEQF
>TRBV5-1|TRBJ2-6
ASSARILISGANVLT
>TRBV7-9|TRBJ2-5
ASSPQDQGTQY
>TRBV7-9|TRBJ2-1
ASSLGRQGAYNEQF
>TRBV9|TRBJ1-5
ASSEHRPGGRTQPRH
>TRBV28|TRBJ2-1
ASSSHRSAGDPNEQF
>TRBV7-9|TRBJ1-4
ASSLIDYRSNEKLF